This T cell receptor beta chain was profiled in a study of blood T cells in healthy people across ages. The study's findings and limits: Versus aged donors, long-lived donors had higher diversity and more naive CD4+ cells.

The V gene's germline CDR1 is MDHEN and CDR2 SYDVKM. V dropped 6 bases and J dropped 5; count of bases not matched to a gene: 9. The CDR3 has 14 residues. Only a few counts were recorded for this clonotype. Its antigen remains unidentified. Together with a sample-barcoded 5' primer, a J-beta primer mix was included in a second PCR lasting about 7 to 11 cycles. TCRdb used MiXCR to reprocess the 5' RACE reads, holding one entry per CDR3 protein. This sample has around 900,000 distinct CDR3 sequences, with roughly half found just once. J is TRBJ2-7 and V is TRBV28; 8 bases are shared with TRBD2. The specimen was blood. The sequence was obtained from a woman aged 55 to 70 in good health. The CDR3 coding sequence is TGTGCCAGCAGCCTCCGGGGGGGCTCGAACGAGCAGTACTTC. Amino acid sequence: CASSLRGGSNEQYF.